This is a list of T cell receptor beta chains from one sample in a study of T cell responses to AZD1222 COVID-19 vaccine. Here immunoSEQ multiplex PCR was the method, and the copy in TCRdb shows in-frame clones only, minus some. The data show about 120,000 clones, 75% to 95% seen once. Sequencing used peripheral blood, obtained on day 0 of AZD1222 vaccination. The receptors derive from an adult in good health. Both conserved end residues are part of each CDR3. A D gene is named only where the DNA matches it firmly. Rows may omit the clone size; those that give it use once, few, many or a size class.

J gene	clone size	V gene	D gene	CDR3 DNA	CDR3 protein
TRBJ2-2	NA	TRBV5-1	NA	TGCGCCAGTAGGAGGACGAACACCGGGGAGCTGTTTTTT	CASRRTNTGELFF
TRBJ1-2	NA	TRBV7-2	TRBD1	TGTGCCAGCAGTCACGACAGGGACTATGGCTACACCTTC	CASSHDRDYGYTF
TRBJ2-1	NA	TRBV27	NA	TGTGCCAGCAGTTTATCGACGGGCAACTCCTACAATGAGCAGTTCTTC	CASSLSTGNSYNEQFF
TRBJ1-1	NA	TRBV11-2	NA	TGTGCCAGCGGTAAAGGGGGCACTGAAGCTTTCTTT	CASGKGGTEAFF
TRBJ1-1	once	TRBV29-1	TRBD1	TGCAGCGTTGGTCGGGACAGGGGGATGAACACTGAAGCTTTCTTT	CSVGRDRGMNTEAFF
TRBJ2-1	NA	TRBV2	TRBD2	TGTGCCAGCAGGGGGACTAGCGGGAGCGAGAATGAGCAGTTCTTC	CASRGTSGSENEQFF
TRBJ2-1	few	TRBV7-2	NA	TGTGCCAGCGGCGTGGGGGGGGCCAACAATGAGCAGTTCTTC	CASGVGGANNEQFF
TRBJ2-7	NA	TRBV7-2	NA	TGTGCCAGCAGCTTAGCCGTAGACTACGAGCAGTACTTC	CASSLAVDYEQYF
TRBJ1-1	NA	TRBV30	NA	TGTGCCTCCCGGGGGGGAGCGAACACTGAAGCTTTCTTT	CASRGGANTEAFF
TRBJ1-2	NA	TRBV14	NA	TGTGCCAGCAGCCGCTTCACGGAGTTGCCCGGCTACACCTTC	CASSRFTELPGYTF
TRBJ1-3	NA	TRBV7-9	NA	TGTGCCAGCAGCTTAGTCGGAAACACCATATATTTT	CASSLVGNTIYF
TRBJ1-5	NA	TRBV7-9	TRBD1	TGTGCCAGCAGCCCCGGGACAGGGGGCTATCAGCCCCAGCATTTT	CASSPGTGGYQPQHF
TRBJ1-2	NA	TRBV14	NA	TGTGCCAGCAGCCAAGTAGGTCCCTATGGCTACACCTTC	CASSQVGPYGYTF
TRBJ1-4	NA	TRBV14	NA	TGTGCCAGCAGCCAAGACTGGGCGGGACGAAGGGGAGTTAATGAAAAACTGTTTTTT	CASSQDWAGRRGVNEKLFF
TRBJ2-1	NA	TRBV27	NA	TGTGCCAGCAGTTTTTCGGTTTACAATGAGCAGTTCTTC	CASSFSVYNEQFF
TRBJ1-5	NA	TRBV10-3	NA	TGTGCCATCAAAGCAGGCCGGGGGCAGCCCCAGCATTTT	CAIKAGRGQPQHF
TRBJ2-7	NA	TRBV27	NA	TGTGCCAGCGGTACCCCTACGAGAGGCTACTTC	CASGTPTRGYF
TRBJ2-2	NA	TRBV29-1	TRBD2	TGCAGCGTAATTAAGCGGGAGGGTTACACCGGGGAGCTGTTTTTT	CSVIKREGYTGELFF
TRBJ2-3	NA	TRBV7-6	NA	TGTGCCAGCAGCTTTACAGGGGAGGCAGATACGCAGTATTTT	CASSFTGEADTQYF
TRBJ2-2	NA	TRBV5-6	TRBD1	TGTGCCAGCAGCTTCGGCGACAGGGGCTCAGGGGAGCTGTTTTTT	CASSFGDRGSGELFF
TRBJ2-1	NA	TRBV5-1	NA	TGCGCCAGCAGTTTAGCCTATGAGCAGTTCTTC	CASSLAYEQFF
TRBJ1-2	NA	TRBV25-1	NA	TGTGCCAGCAGTGGTGGGACTAACTATGGCTACACCTTC	CASSGGTNYGYTF
TRBJ1-5	NA	TRBV24-1	NA	NA	CATSDFGEGGGYRNQPQHF
TRBJ1-5	NA	TRBV11-2	NA	TGTGCCAGCAGCTTAGAGGCGTACCAGCCCCAGCATTTT	CASSLEAYQPQHF
TRBJ1-6	once	TRBV6-1	NA	TGTGCCAGCAGTGAAGGGACAGACTATAATTCACCCCTCCACTTT	CASSEGTDYNSPLHF
TRBJ2-3	NA	TRBV19	NA	TGTGCCAGTAGTATGCAGGGAACGCAGTATTTT	CASSMQGTQYF
TRBJ2-1	NA	TRBV27	TRBD2	TGTGCCAGCAGTCGGCGGGAGACCCGGAATGAGCAGTTCTTC	CASSRRETRNEQFF
TRBJ2-3	NA	TRBV5-4	NA	TGTGCCAGCAGAGGGGAACTATCTAGCACAGATACGCAGTATTTT	CASRGELSSTDTQYF
TRBJ2-1	NA	TRBV9	NA	TGTGCCAGCACCGTAGAAGTTGCGGGGAGCTCCTACAATGAGCAGTTCTTC	CASTVEVAGSSYNEQFF
TRBJ1-2	once	TRBV7-2	TRBD1	TGTGCCAGCAGCCCCACAGGGGCCAACTATGGCTACACCTTC	CASSPTGANYGYTF
TRBJ1-5	NA	TRBV5-1	NA	TGCGCCAGCAGCTTGGGGGGAGGTCAGCCCCAGCATTTT	CASSLGGGQPQHF
TRBJ1-2	NA	TRBV25-1	NA	TGTGCCAGCAGTGAATACAAAAACTATGGCTACACCTTC	CASSEYKNYGYTF
TRBJ2-3	NA	TRBV2	NA	TGTGCCAGCAAGAAAGGACAGACGGCAGATACGCAGTATTTT	CASKKGQTADTQYF
TRBJ2-7	NA	TRBV11-2	NA	TGTGCCAGCAGCTCTACGATCCGGTCTTCCTACGAGCAGTACTTC	CASSSTIRSSYEQYF
TRBJ1-1	NA	TRBV25-1	NA	TGTGCCAGCAGTGAATATAAAGGAGTGAACACTGAAGCTTTCTTT	CASSEYKGVNTEAFF
TRBJ2-7	NA	TRBV7-8	NA	TGTGCCAGCAGCTTAGCGGGCCTAAACTACGAGCAGTACTTC	CASSLAGLNYEQYF
TRBJ2-5	NA	TRBV24-1	NA	TGTGCCACCAGTGAGCGGGGGCTGCAAGAGACCCAGTACTTC	CATSERGLQETQYF
TRBJ1-5	once	TRBV5-1	NA	TGCGCCAGCAGCTTGGCCGTGGGTAATCAGCCCCAGCATTTT	CASSLAVGNQPQHF
TRBJ1-1	NA	TRBV7-6	NA	TGTGCCAGCAGCTACAGCAGGGGAGGAAACACTGAAGCTTTCTTT	CASSYSRGGNTEAFF
TRBJ2-2	NA	TRBV5-1	NA	TGCGCCAGCAGCTTTATGCTCCCAGGGAGCGCCGGGGAGCTGTTTTTT	CASSFMLPGSAGELFF
TRBJ1-2	few	TRBV7-8	TRBD1	TGTGCCAGCAGCCCGCGGACAGGGTTTGGCTACACCTTC	CASSPRTGFGYTF
TRBJ1-4	NA	TRBV30	TRBD1	TGTGCCTGGAGAGCGGCAGGGGGACGTGAAAAACTGTTTTTT	CAWRAAGGREKLFF
TRBJ2-5	NA	TRBV2	NA	TGTGCCAGCAGTTGGGACGGCCAAGAGACCCAGTACTTC	CASSWDGQETQYF
TRBJ2-1	NA	TRBV6-4	NA	TGTGCCAGCAGCCCCGACGGAGGCTCCTACAATGAGCAGTTCTTC	CASSPDGGSYNEQFF
TRBJ1-6	NA	TRBV30	NA	TGTGCCTGGAGCGGTGGTTCAGGTTCACCCCTCCACTTT	CAWSGGSGSPLHF
TRBJ1-2	NA	TRBV7-6	TRBD1	TGTGCCAGCACCAAGACAGGGGGCGCAGGCTATGGCTACACCTTC	CASTKTGGAGYGYTF
TRBJ2-1	NA	TRBV24-1	NA	TGTGCCACCAGCACGACATCCCGGGCCTCGGGAGAGCAGTTCTTC	CATSTTSRASGEQFF
TRBJ1-1	once	TRBV18	NA	TGTGCCAGCTCACTCTCTTTCGGGTCCACTGAAGCTTTCTTT	CASSLSFGSTEAFF